This TCR beta chain is from a study of shared clonotypes between healthy human individuals. On this clone: The antigen remains undetermined.

Findings of the study overall: Blood was the sole source, and tissue repertoires probably differ.

Method: immunoSEQ multiplex PCR; TCRdb's copy keeps in-frame clones and lacks some. The table includes over 2 million clones, approximately 95% detected once. The germline CDR1 and CDR2 sequences are SGHTA and FQGNSA. V was pared by 1 base and J by 7 bases, with 14 bases between. CDR3 length: 15 amino acids. The rearrangement links TRBV7-2 to TRBJ1-5, with D unclear. Sequenced: naive CD4+ T cells sorted from blood. As to subset: CD45RA+ positively selected. The source is a man in his late teens or twenties in good health. The chain's CDR3 is CASSLVGFVSQPQHF. The CDR3 DNA follows: TGTGCCAGCAGCTTAGTAGGTTTTGTCTCACAGCCCCAGCATTTT.